Below are 12 T cell receptor beta chains sequenced from a single sample in a study of blood T cell repertoires in COVID-19 (TCRdb year 2020). Receptor amplification or capture employed the immunoSEQ multiplex PCR assay. TCRdb mirrors the immuneACCESS table, restricted to in-frame sequences. Some clones are absent from its copies; in checked studies, under half trace to an unresolved V gene, and the reason for the others is unknown. A total of 140,000 to 150,000 clones appear in this sample, around 89% of them only once. Together, the top ten hold roughly 2.9% of the sample. The sequenced material came from peripheral blood. These receptor sequences come from a man aged 60-69 years with active or convalescent COVID-19.

This clone has a handful of counts. The chain is built from TRBV24-1 and TRBJ2-2, with a possible D match to TRBD1 (6 bases). Trimming removed 3 bases at V and 3 bases at J, with 13 bases between. There are 16 residues in the CDR3. Germline V CDR1 and CDR2: KGHDR, SFDVKD. CDR3 in DNA: TGTGCCACCAGTGATCCCCGTGGGGGCGACACCGGGGAGCTGTTTTTT. Translated: CATSDPRGGDTGELFF.

This chain links TRBV6-6 with TRBJ1-3; D is unclear. The V gene lost 2 bases and the J gene lost 5 bases, with 7 bases spanning the gap. The length of the CDR3 is 13 residues. Germline V gene data show CDR1 as MNHNY and CDR2 as SVGAGI (reference sequence). CDR3 residues: CASSYVQRNTIYF. The CDR3 DNA reads TGTGCCAGCAGTTACGTACAGCGAAACACCATATATTTT.

The DNA of the CDR3 is TGTGCCAGCAGCCCTGCCGCGGGACTAGCGGGGGGGCGGCGTGAGCAGTACTTC. As protein: CASSPAAGLAGGRREQYF. The chain has TRBV7-2 and TRBJ2-7; 16 bases agree with TRBD2. V was pared by 5 bases and J by 7 bases, with 14 bases of the junction left unmatched. The CDR3 loop spans 18 amino acids. CDR1 is SGHTA and CDR2 is FQGNSA in the germline V gene.

This chain connects TRBV28 to TRBJ1-1, with TRBD1 as a possible D gene (5 bases). Per the germline V gene, CDR1 is MDHEN and CDR2 is SYDVKM. Trimming stripped 6 bases from V and 7 bases from J, with 9 bases between. CDR3 length: 11 residues. CDR3 protein: CASRVRGEAFF. CDR3 sequence (DNA): TGTGCCAGCAGGGTTAGGGGTGAAGCTTTCTTT.

J is TRBJ1-2 and V is TRBV29-1, with D perhaps TRBD1 (5 bases). The V and J ends lost 7 bases and 7 bases respectively, with 19 bases between them. Germline V CDR1 and CDR2: SQVTM, ANQGSEA. The CDR3 is made up of 13 amino acids. The CDR3 DNA is TGCAGCGCCGGACCGGGGGAGGAAAGTGGCTACACCTTC. Translated: CSAGPGEESGYTF.

The V gene is TRBV14, the J gene TRBJ2-5; TRBD1 aligns across 8 bases. The CDR3 is 15 residues long. The trim removed 4 bases at V and 1 base at J, leaving 5 bases unmatched. Germline V gene lookup returns CDR1 SGHDN and CDR2 FVKESK. CDR3 protein: CASSRPTGAQETQYF. In DNA form, the CDR3 reads TGTGCCAGCAGCCGACCGACAGGGGCCCAAGAGACCCAGTACTTC. Drawing the rest from reference TRBV14 and TRBJ2-5, the complete variable domain is EAGVTQFPSHSVIEKGQTVTLRCDPISGHDNLYWYRRVMGKEIKFLLHFVKESKQDESGMPNNRFLAERTGGTYSTLKVQPAELEDSGVYFCASSRPTGAQETQYFGPGTRLLVL.

The chain couples TRBV6-5 to TRBJ1-3; D unresolved. The V end lost 6 bases, the J end lost 3 bases, and 15 bases lay between the germline ends. Germline CDR1 MNHEY, CDR2 SVGAGI. This CDR3 spans 15 amino acids. In nucleotides, the CDR3 is TGTGCCAGCAGACCCTCGCGGGGAAATGGAAACACCATATATTTT. It is translated as CASRPSRGNGNTIYF.

The genes are TRBV19 and TRBJ1-2; D possibly corresponds to TRBD1 (6 bases). CDR3 length: 14 amino acids. The germline V gene has CDR1 LNHDA and CDR2 SQIVND (reference sequence). Between the trimmed V and J ends, which lost 7 bases and 4 bases, there was a span of 16 bases. Here the CDR3 DNA reads TGTGCCAGTACCCCGATACAGGGTGTCTATGGCTACACCTTC. Its protein product is CASTPIQGVYGYTF.

The rearrangement links TRBV6-2 or TRBV6-3 to TRBJ1-1; D gene ambiguous. The CDR3 is made up of 13 amino acids. With 3 bases removed from V and 11 bases from J, the gap between germline ends came to 16 bases. Germline CDR1 MNHEY, CDR2 SVGEGT. The CDR3: CASSYRSGERAFF. The CDR3 DNA follows: TGTGCCAGCAGTTATCGGAGTGGTGAGAGGGCTTTCTTT.

The chain combines TRBV6-6 with TRBJ1-4; D not resolved. The V end lost 8 bases, the J end lost 3 bases, and 13 bases lay between the germline ends. This CDR3 is 14 amino acids long. Germline V gene sequence: CDR1 MNHNY, CDR2 SVGAGI (reference sequence). CDR3 in amino acids: CASDEGGPNEKLFF. The DNA for the CDR3 is TGTGCCAGCGACGAGGGTGGTCCTAATGAAAAACTGTTTTTT.

The chain has TRBV18 and TRBJ1-2; TRBD1 agrees at 9 bases. The V gene's germline CDR1 is KGHSH and CDR2 LQKENI. The CDR3 length is 15 residues. Trimming at V came to 3 bases and at J to 4 bases, leaving 6 bases not matched to a gene. The CDR3 here is CASSPRDREGYGYTF. CDR3 DNA: TGTGCCAGCTCACCCCGGGACAGGGAGGGCTATGGCTACACCTTC.

The V call is TRBV4-2, the J call TRBJ1-2, with 7 bases matching TRBD1. The germline CDR1 and CDR2 sequences are LGHNA and YNFKEQ. Trimming removed 0 bases from V and 0 bases from J; junction bases left unmatched: 4. There are 16 residues in the CDR3. DNA of the CDR3: TGTGCCAGCAGCCAAGAGGGGACAGCCCCTAACTATGGCTACACCTTC. Its translation: CASSQEGTAPNYGYTF.